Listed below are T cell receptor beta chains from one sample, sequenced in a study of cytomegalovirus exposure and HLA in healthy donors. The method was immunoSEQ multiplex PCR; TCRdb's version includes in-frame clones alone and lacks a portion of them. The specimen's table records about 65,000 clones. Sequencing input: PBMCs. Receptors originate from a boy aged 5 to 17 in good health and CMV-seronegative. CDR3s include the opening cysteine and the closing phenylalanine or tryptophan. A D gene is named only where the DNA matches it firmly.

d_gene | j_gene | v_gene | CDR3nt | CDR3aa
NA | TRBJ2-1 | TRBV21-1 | TGTGCCAGCAAGTTAGCGGGGGGGCAATACAATGAGCAGTTCTTC | CASKLAGGQYNEQFF
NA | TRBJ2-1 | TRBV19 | TGTGCCAGTAGTATACAATCCTACAATGAGCAGTTCTTC | CASSIQSYNEQFF
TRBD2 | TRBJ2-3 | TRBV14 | TGTGCCAGCAGCCTGTTGGGCGGGAGGAATGTTGCAGATACGCAGTATTTT | CASSLLGGRNVADTQYF
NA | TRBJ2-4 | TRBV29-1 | TGCAGCGTGACTACTAGCTCTGCCATTCAGTACTTC | CSVTTSSAIQYF
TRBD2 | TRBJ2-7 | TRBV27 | TGTGCCAGCAGTTTGGGGACTAGCGGGGGAGTTTCCTACGAGCAGTACTTC | CASSLGTSGGVSYEQYF
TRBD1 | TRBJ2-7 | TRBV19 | TGTGCCAGTAGTTCGCTGGACAGGGGATACGAGCAGTACTTC | CASSSLDRGYEQYF
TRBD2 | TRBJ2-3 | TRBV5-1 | TGCGCCAGCAGCCCAAGGACTAGCGGGAGCTGGGGCACAGATACGCAGTATTTT | CASSPRTSGSWGTDTQYF
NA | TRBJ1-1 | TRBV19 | TGTGCCAGTACCGATAGGGGGTCTTTCAGTTCATCGAACACTGAAGCTTTCTTT | CASTDRGSFSSSNTEAFF
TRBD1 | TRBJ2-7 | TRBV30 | TGTGCCTGGAGTTCGGGACAGGGAGCTGTCGAGCAGTACTTC | CAWSSGQGAVEQYF
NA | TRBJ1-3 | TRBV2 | TGTGCCAGCAGTGCGAGGGAGGTTTTTGTATCTGGAAACACCATATATTTT | CASSAREVFVSGNTIYF
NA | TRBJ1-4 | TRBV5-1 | TGCGCCAGCACCGGGGGGCAAATGGCAACTAATGAAAAACTGTTTTTT | CASTGGQMATNEKLFF
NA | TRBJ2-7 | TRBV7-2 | TGTGCCAGCGGCCGGGACACAGCCTACGAGCAGTACTTC | CASGRDTAYEQYF
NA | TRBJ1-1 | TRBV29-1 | TGCAGCGTCACCCCAGATCGGAACACTGAAGCTTTCTTT | CSVTPDRNTEAFF
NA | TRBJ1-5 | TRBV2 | TGTGCCAGCAGTGGTGAGTCGATTACGGGGAGCAATCAGCCCCAGCATTTT | CASSGESITGSNQPQHF
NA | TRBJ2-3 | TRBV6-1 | TGTGCCAGCAGTGAAGGGGCGAGGGGCACAGATACGCAGTATTTT | CASSEGARGTDTQYF
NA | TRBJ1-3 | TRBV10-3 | TGTGCCATCAGTGAGGATCGACTGCCTGGAAACACCATATATTTT | CAISEDRLPGNTIYF
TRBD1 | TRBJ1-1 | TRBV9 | TGTGCCAGCAGCGGAGGACAGGTCACTGAAGCTTTCTTT | CASSGGQVTEAFF
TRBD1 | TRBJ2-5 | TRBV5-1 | TGCGCCAGCAGCTCCGGGACAGGGTTGCAAGAGACCCAGTACTTC | CASSSGTGLQETQYF
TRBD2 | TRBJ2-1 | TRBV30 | TGTGCCTGGAGTACCCTAGCGGGGGGGGAGCAGTTCTTC | CAWSTLAGGEQFF
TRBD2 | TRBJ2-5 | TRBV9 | TGTGCCAGCAGCGTAGGCGGACTAGCGGGAGTGGAGACCCAGTACTTC | CASSVGGLAGVETQYF
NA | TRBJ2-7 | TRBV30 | TGCGCCTGGAGTAAAGACAGGCTCAGCGAGCAGTACTTC | CAWSKDRLSEQYF
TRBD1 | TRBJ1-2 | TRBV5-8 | TGTGCCAGCAGCGCGTTGACAGGGGGCGTCTATGGCTACACCTTC | CASSALTGGVYGYTF
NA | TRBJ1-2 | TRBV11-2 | TGTGCCAGCAGCTTAGTGGGGGGGAACTATGGCTACACCTTC | CASSLVGGNYGYTF
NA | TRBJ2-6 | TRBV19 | TGTGCCAGTATTGACTTGACTGGGGCCAACGTCCTGACTTTC | CASIDLTGANVLTF
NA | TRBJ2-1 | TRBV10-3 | TGTGCCATCAGTGAATCCAACAATGAGCAGTTCTTC | CAISESNNEQFF
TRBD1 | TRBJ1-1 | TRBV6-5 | TGTGCCAGCAGGCGACAGGGGACCACTGAAGCTTTCTTT | CASRRQGTTEAFF
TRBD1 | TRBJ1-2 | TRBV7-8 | TGTGCCAGCAGCTTACAGGGGGCTTCCTATGGCTACACCTTC | CASSLQGASYGYTF
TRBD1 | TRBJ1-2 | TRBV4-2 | TGTGCCAGCAGCCAAGCGATAGGACAGGGCTATGGCTACACCTTC | CASSQAIGQGYGYTF
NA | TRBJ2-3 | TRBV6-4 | TGTGCCAGCAGTGAGTCGGGGTTAGCAGCAGATACGCAGTATTTT | CASSESGLAADTQYF
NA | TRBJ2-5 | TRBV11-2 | TGTGCCAGCAGCCCGCGGGTACAAGAGACCCAGTACTTC | CASSPRVQETQYF
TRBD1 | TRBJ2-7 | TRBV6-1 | TGTGCCAGCAGTCTTACAGGGGACGAGCAGTACTTC | CASSLTGDEQYF
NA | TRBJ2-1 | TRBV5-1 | TGCGCCAGCAGCCAGGCATCGAATGAGCAGTTCTTC | CASSQASNEQFF
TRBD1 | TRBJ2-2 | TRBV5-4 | TGTGCCAGCAGCCTTGTGACAGGGGCCGGGGAGCTGTTTTTT | CASSLVTGAGELFF
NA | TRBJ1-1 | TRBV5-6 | TGTGCTCCCAGCCCAGATTTCGGGACCCAGGAGGGTAGTACTGAAGCTTTCTTT | CAPSPDFGTQEGSTEAFF
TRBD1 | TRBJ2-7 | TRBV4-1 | TGCGCCAGCAGCCAAGTCACCGGGACAGCCTACGAGCAGTACTTC | CASSQVTGTAYEQYF
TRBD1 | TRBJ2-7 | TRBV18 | TGTGCCAGCTCACCCCCGACAGGGGGGTACCGTGACGAGCAGTACTTC | CASSPPTGGYRDEQYF
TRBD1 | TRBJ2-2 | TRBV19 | TGTGCCAGTAGTATAGTCCCCGGGACAGGGGGCACCGGGGAGCTGTTTTTT | CASSIVPGTGGTGELFF
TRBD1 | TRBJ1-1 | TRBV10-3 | TGTGCCATCAGTGAGTCCGGGACAGGTTTGGGGAACACTGAAGCTTTCTTT | CAISESGTGLGNTEAFF
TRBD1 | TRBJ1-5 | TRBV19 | TGTGCCAGTACCACTCAGGGGGCATGGAGTCAGCCCCAGCATTTT | CASTTQGAWSQPQHF
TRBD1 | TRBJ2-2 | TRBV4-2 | TGTGCCAGCAGCCAAGAAGACAGGGGGGCCGGGGAGCTGTTTTTT | CASSQEDRGAGELFF
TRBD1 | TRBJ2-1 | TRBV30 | TGTGCCTGGAAAAAGGGACAGAAGGTTCATGAGCAGTTCTTC | CAWKKGQKVHEQFF
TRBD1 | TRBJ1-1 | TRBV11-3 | TGTGCCAGCAGCTCATACCGGGACAGGGCAATGGGAAGCACTGAAGCTTTCTTT | CASSSYRDRAMGSTEAFF
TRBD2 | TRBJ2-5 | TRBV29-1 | TGCAGCGTTGAAGATGGAGGGACTAGCGGGAGAGAGCAGTACTTC | CSVEDGGTSGREQYF
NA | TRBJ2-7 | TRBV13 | TGTGCCAGCAGCGCGACCCAGGACTCCCTAGACGAGCAGTACTTC | CASSATQDSLDEQYF
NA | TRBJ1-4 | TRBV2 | TGTGCCAGCACGGGGGGGCAACTTGAAAAACTGTTTTTT | CASTGGQLEKLFF
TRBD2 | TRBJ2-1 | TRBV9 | TGTGCCAGCAGCGTAGAGGCTAGCGGGAAAGTAGGGTCCGACAATGAGCAGTTCTTC | CASSVEASGKVGSDNEQFF
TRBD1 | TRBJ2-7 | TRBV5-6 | TGTGCCAGCAGCTGGGGACAGGGAACCTACGAGCAGTACTTC | CASSWGQGTYEQYF
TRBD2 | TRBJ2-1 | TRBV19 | TGTGCCAGTTCGACTAGCGGAGCCTACAATGAGCAGTTCTTC | CASSTSGAYNEQFF
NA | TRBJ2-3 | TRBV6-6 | TGTGCCAGCAGCCCGACTAGATTGGTCACAGATACGCAGTATTTT | CASSPTRLVTDTQYF
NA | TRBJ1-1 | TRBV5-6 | TGTGCCAGCAGCTTGACCTACTCCGGGTCCAACACTGAAGCTTTCTTT | CASSLTYSGSNTEAFF
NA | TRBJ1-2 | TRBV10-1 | TGCGCCAGGGAGCAGGGGTCCTATGGCTACACCTTC | CAREQGSYGYTF
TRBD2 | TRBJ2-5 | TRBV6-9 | TGTGCCAGCAGTTACCGCACGGCGGGGGGGGAGACCCAGTACTTC | CASSYRTAGGETQYF
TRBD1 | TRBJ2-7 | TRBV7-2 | TGTGCCAGCAGCCTTTTACAGGGGGACTACGAGCAGTACTTC | CASSLLQGDYEQYF
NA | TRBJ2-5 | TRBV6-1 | TGTGCCAGCACTTCTGGGCAGGGTGGGGGGGAGACCCAGTACTTC | CASTSGQGGGETQYF
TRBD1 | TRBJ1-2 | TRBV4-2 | TGTGCCAGCAGGACCGGACAGGGTGTTAGTTTAGCCTATGGCTACACCTTC | CASRTGQGVSLAYGYTF
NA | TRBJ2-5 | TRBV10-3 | TGTGCCATCAGGGGAGGACAGGAGCAAGAGACCCAGTACTTC | CAIRGGQEQETQYF
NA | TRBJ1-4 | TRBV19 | TGTGCCAGTATCGGCCAGGGGAATGGAAAACTGTTTTTT | CASIGQGNGKLFF
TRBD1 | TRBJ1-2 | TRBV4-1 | TGCGCCAGCAGCCAAGGTTGGGGGACAGACCCCTTCTATGGCTACACCTTC | CASSQGWGTDPFYGYTF